This T cell receptor (beta chain) stems from a study of blood T cells in healthy people across ages. A sample-barcoded 5' primer and a J-beta primer mix were used in a second PCR of roughly 6 to 11 cycles. TCRdb passed the 5' RACE reads through MiXCR, listing each CDR3 protein once. The table lists 1.5 million to 2 million distinct CDR3 sequences, under 30% of them singletons. The sequencing input was blood. The clonotype comes from a woman aged 25 to 39 in good health.

The CDR3 bases are TGCGCCAGCAGCTTGGGAATCAGGACGGGGACCGGGGAGCTGTTTTTT. Amino acid sequence: CASSLGIRTGTGELFF. The gene calls are TRBV5-1 and TRBJ2-2, with a tentative D call TRBD2 (5 bases). V lost 0 bases and J 5 bases, leaving 14 bases between the germline ends. Germline values: CDR1 SGHRS, CDR2 YFSETQ. The length of the CDR3 is 16 residues.